The clone carrying this TCR beta chain showed up many times. The V gene lost 0 bases and the J gene lost 1 base, with 16 bases spanning the gap. Per the germline V gene, CDR1 is SGHNT and CDR2 is YYREEE (reference sequence). There are 17 residues in the CDR3. This sample is drawn from a study of molecular identifiers for immune sequencing clone quantification. TCRdb recomputed calls from the PCR reads with MiXCR, one row per CDR3 protein. Seen here are nearly 650,000 distinct CDR3 sequences, approximately 24% observed once, and the top ten hold 0.7% to 0.95%. This clonotype was sampled from a human donor in good health. Some libraries in this study had Jurkat cell RNA spiked in. The gene calls are TRBV5-4 and TRBJ1-1; D remains unclear. The material sequenced was naive CD8+ T cells from blood, with Jurkat cell RNA spiked in. The subset: FACS-sorted CD8+CD4-CCR7+CD45RA+ naive T cells. In nucleotides, the CDR3 is TGTGCCAGCAGCTTGGAAAGAGGTAGGAGCTCGAACACTGAAGCTTTCTTT. Its protein product is CASSLERGRSSNTEAFF.